This is a list of T cell receptor beta chains from one sample in a study of cytomegalovirus exposure and HLA in healthy donors. The data were produced by immunoSEQ multiplex PCR, yet TCRdb's version contains in-frame clones alone and is incomplete. This table has approximately 61,000 clones, about 80% appearing once. The sequencing input was PBMCs. The source of these receptors is a man in his fifties in good health and CMV-seropositive. The CDR3 runs from the conserved cysteine through the conserved F or W. The D gene is left open where the match is weak.

cdr3_aa cdr3_nt j_call d_call v_call
CASSLPRQGTEAFF TGTGCCAGCAGCTTACCCAGACAGGGCACTGAAGCTTTCTTT TRBJ1-1 TRBD1 TRBV11-3
CASSDTGTGANVLNF TGTGCCAGCAGTGACACGGGGACTGGGGCCAACGTCCTGAATTTC TRBJ2-6 - TRBV6-1
CASRLPGLAGNNEQFF TGTGCCAGCAGATTACCGGGACTAGCGGGAAACAATGAGCAGTTCTTC TRBJ2-1 TRBD2 TRBV27
CASSWPGQGEETRYF TGTGCCAGCAGCTGGCCGGGACAGGGGGAAGAGACCCGGTACTTC TRBJ2-5 TRBD1 TRBV7-9
CASSTWTGHNSPLHF TGTGCCAGTAGTACCTGGACAGGGCATAATTCACCCCTCCACTTT TRBJ1-6 TRBD1 TRBV19
CASSESQGARAEAFF TGTGCCAGCAGCGAGTCCCAGGGGGCTAGGGCTGAAGCTTTCTTT TRBJ1-1 TRBD1 TRBV6-1
CASSSGRAYEDTQYF TGTGCCAGTAGTAGCGGGAGGGCCTATGAAGATACGCAGTATTTT TRBJ2-3 TRBD2 TRBV19
CASSAGLAGYEQYF TGTGCCAGCAGTGCCGGACTAGCGGGATACGAGCAGTACTTC TRBJ2-7 TRBD2 TRBV27
CAWDINGSTF TGTGCATGGGACATCAATGGCTCCACCTTC TRBJ1-2 - TRBV30
CSVEKDREVPTDTQYF TGCAGCGTTGAAAAAGACAGGGAAGTACCCACAGATACGCAGTATTTT TRBJ2-3 TRBD1 TRBV29-1